This T cell receptor beta chain was recovered during a study of a mutant IDH1 vaccine in newly diagnosed glioma. Study-wide context: Initiation of the vaccine course occurred 4-6 weeks after radiotherapy alone, or alongside temozolomide cycles.

On this clone: The antigen remains unidentified.

Time point noted: week 11, during vaccination. Vaccine doses each comprised 300 ug of mutant IDH1 20-mer peptide, with topical imiquimod. The germline V gene has CDR1 KGHSH and CDR2 LQKENI. The CDR3 is 12 amino acids. The V gene lost 2 bases and the J gene lost 6 bases, with 6 bases spanning the gap. Clones were sequenced by immunoSEQ multiplex PCR, and TCRdb holds only the in-frame ones, with some missing. Of under 55,000 clones listed, more than 85% were seen once; the top ten hold roughly 2.3%. Study observations and caveats: Whatever changes occurred in top peripheral T cell clonotypes seemed unrelated to pseudoprogression.

The rearrangement links TRBV18 to TRBJ2-3, with D possibly TRBD1 on 5 matching bases. The clonotype comes from a middle-aged man with glioma. The specimen comprised PBMCs, sampled from a glioma patient whose treatment included an IDH1 peptide vaccine. CDR3 protein: CASSPSGDTQYF. The CDR3, as DNA: TGTGCCAGCTCACCATCAGGGGATACGCAGTATTTT.